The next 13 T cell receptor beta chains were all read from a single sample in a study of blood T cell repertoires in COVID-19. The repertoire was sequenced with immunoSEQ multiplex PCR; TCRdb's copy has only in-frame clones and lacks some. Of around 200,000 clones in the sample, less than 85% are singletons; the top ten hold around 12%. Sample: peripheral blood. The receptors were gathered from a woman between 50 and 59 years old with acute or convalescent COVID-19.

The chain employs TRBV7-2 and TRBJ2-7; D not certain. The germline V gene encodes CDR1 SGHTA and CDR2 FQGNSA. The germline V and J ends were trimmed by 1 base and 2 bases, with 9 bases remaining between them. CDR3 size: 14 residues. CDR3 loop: CASSLGEATYEQYF. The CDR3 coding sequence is TGTGCCAGCAGCTTAGGCGAGGCGACCTACGAGCAGTACTTC. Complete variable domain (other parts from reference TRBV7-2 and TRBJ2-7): GAGVSQSPSNKVTEKGKDVELRCDPISGHTALYWYRQSLGQGLEFLIYFQGNSAPDKSGLPSDRFSAERTGGSVSTLTIQRTQQEDSAVYLCASSLGEATYEQYFGPGTRLTVT.

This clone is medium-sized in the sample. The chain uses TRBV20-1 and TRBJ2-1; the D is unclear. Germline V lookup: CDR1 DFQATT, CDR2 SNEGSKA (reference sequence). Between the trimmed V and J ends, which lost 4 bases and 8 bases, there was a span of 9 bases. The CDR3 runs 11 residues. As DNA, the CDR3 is TGCAGTGCTAATCAGGAATATGAGCAGTTCTTC. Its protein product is CSANQEYEQFF.

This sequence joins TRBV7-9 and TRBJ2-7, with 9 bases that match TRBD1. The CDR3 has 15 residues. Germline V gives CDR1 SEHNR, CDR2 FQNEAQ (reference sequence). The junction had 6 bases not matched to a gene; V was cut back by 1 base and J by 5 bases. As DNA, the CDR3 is TGTGCCAGCAGCTTAGTTGGGACAGGGAAGAACGAGCAGTACTTC. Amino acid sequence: CASSLVGTGKNEQYF.

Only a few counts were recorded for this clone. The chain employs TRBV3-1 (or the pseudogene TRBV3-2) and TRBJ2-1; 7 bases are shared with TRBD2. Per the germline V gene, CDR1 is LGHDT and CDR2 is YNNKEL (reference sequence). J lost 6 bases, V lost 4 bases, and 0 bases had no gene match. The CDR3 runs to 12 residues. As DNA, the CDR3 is TGTGCCAGCAGCCGGACTAGCAATGAGCAGTTCTTC. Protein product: CASSRTSNEQFF.

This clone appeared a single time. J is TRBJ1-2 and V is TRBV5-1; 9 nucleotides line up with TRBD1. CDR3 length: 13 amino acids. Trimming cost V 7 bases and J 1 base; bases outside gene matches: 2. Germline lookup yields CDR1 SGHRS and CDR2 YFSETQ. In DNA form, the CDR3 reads TGCGCCAGCGGACAGGGGATTAACTATGGCTACACCTTC. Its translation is CASGQGINYGYTF.

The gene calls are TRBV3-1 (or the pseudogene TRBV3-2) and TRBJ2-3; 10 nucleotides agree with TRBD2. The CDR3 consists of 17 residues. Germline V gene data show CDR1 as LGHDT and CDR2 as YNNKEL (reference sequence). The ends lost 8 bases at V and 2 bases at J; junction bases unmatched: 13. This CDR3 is CASFKREGLGTTDTQYF. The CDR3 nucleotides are TGTGCCAGCTTTAAGCGGGAGGGCCTCGGAACCACAGATACGCAGTATTTT.

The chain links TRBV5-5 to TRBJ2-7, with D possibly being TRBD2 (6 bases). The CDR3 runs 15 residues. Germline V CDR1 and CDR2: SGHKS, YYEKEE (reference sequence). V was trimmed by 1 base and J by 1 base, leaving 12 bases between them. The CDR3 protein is CASSLSGTLSYEQYF. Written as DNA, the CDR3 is TGTGCCAGCAGCTTGTCCGGGACTCTTTCCTACGAGCAGTACTTC.

DNA for the CDR3: TGTGCCTGGAGGGCGGGCCTAGCGGGGGTCAATGAGCAGTTCTTC. It encodes CAWRAGLAGVNEQFF. The chain links TRBV30 to TRBJ2-1, with TRBD2 matching over 10 bases. V trimming: 3 bases; J trimming: 6 bases; junction bases outside the gene matches: 8. The CDR3 has 15 amino acids. From germline, CDR1 is GTSNPN and CDR2 SVGIG (reference sequence).

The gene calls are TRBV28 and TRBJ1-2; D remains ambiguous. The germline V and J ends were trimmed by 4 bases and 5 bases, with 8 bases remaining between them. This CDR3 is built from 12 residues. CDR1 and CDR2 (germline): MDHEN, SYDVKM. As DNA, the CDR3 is TGTGCCAGCAGTTCCCGGGTGTATGGCTACACCTTC. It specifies CASSSRVYGYTF.

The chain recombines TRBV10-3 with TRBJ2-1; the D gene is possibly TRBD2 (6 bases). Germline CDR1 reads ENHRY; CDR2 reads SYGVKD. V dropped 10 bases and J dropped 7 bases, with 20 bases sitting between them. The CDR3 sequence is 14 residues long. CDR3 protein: CATGAGTGLNEQFF. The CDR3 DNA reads TGTGCCACCGGGGCGGGGACCGGTTTGAATGAGCAGTTCTTC.

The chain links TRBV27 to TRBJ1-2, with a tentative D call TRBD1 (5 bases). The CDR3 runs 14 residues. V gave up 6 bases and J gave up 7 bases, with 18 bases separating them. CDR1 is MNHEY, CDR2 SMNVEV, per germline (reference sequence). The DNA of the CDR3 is TGTGCCAGCAGCTCTTGGGGGGGTCTTTCTGGCTACACCTTC. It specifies CASSSWGGLSGYTF.

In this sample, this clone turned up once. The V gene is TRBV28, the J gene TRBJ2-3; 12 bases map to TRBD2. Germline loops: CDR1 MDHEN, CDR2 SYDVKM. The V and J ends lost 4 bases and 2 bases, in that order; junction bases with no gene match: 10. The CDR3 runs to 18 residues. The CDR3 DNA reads TGTGCCAGCAGTTCTAGATTCGGACTAGCGGGGTTCACAGATACGCAGTATTTT. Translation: CASSSRFGLAGFTDTQYF.

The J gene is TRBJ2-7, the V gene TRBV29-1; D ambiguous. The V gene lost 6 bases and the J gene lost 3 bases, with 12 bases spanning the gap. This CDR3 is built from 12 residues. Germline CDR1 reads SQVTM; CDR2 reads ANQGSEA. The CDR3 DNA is TGCAGCGTGCGTATCGCGGACTACGAGCAGTACTTC. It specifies CSVRIADYEQYF.